The next 24 T cell receptor beta chains were all read from a single sample in a study of T cell responses to AZD1222 COVID-19 vaccine. TCRdb's copy holds only in-frame clones and misses some; the assay was immunoSEQ multiplex PCR. The sample consists of roughly 55,000 clones, roughly 90% of them appearing once. The sequences come from peripheral blood, collected on day 0 of AZD1222 vaccination. The receptors here all came from an adult in good health.

The chain carries TRBV6-5 and TRBJ2-7, with D maybe TRBD1 (5 bases). Trimming took 6 bases from V and 2 from J, leaving 17 bases between them. Germline-derived CDR1 and CDR2 are MNHEY and SVGAGI. The CDR3 spans 15 residues. In DNA form, the CDR3 reads TGTGCCAGCAGGACCCGGCCCTCAGGGCCCTACGAGCAGTACTTC. This gives the protein CASRTRPSGPYEQYF.

The V and J genes are TRBV28 and TRBJ1-5; the D is unclear. The CDR3 is 14 residues long. In germline, CDR1 is MDHEN, CDR2 SYDVKM. The V end was cut by 5 bases, the J end by 7 bases, with 15 bases between. The CDR3 region is CASSPTGSRQPQHF. The CDR3 nucleotides are TGTGCCAGCAGTCCGACCGGTTCTAGGCAGCCCCAGCATTTT.

V gene TRBV5-1 combines with J gene TRBJ2-1; 9 nucleotides align to TRBD1. V dropped 0 bases and J dropped 4; count of bases not matched to a gene: 2. The CDR3 covers 15 residues. From germline, CDR1 is SGHRS and CDR2 YFSETQ. CDR3 in amino acids: CASSLGGQGYNEQFF. The CDR3 DNA sequence: TGCGCCAGCAGCTTGGGAGGACAGGGGTACAATGAGCAGTTCTTC.

Turning to this clone: The identical CDR3 is also encoded by other nucleotide sequences in the sample. The chain is built from TRBV19 and TRBJ1-1, with D maybe TRBD1 (6 bases). The CDR3 loop spans 12 amino acids. V dropped 3 bases and J dropped 8 bases, with 10 bases sitting between them. The germline V gene encodes CDR1 LNHDA and CDR2 SQIVND (reference sequence). The CDR3 protein is CASSISRGEAFF. As DNA, the CDR3 is TGTGCCAGTAGTATCTCCAGGGGAGAAGCTTTCTTT.

The V gene is TRBV5-1, the J gene TRBJ1-1; perhaps TRBD1 as D (6 bases). CDR3 size: 13 residues. Trimming took off 3 bases at V and 3 bases at J, with 9 bases between the two ends. Germline V gives CDR1 SGHRS, CDR2 YFSETQ. CDR3 sequence: CASSSDSHTEAFF. The DNA for the CDR3 is TGCGCCAGCAGCTCGGACAGCCACACTGAAGCTTTCTTT. Based on the CDR3 plus reference TRBV5-1 and TRBJ1-1, the full variable domain is KAGVTQTPRYLIKTRGQQVTLSCSPISGHRSVSWYQQTPGQGLQFLFEYFSETQRNKGNFPGRFSGRQFSNSRSEMNVSTLELGDSALYLCASSSDSHTEAFFGQGTRLTVV.

The chain combines TRBV5-1 with TRBJ2-2; D is uncertain. The CDR3 extends over 15 amino acids. Looked up from germline, CDR1 is SGHRS and CDR2 is YFSETQ. The V gene lost 1 base and the J gene lost 0 bases, with 7 bases spanning the gap. The CDR3 region is CASSLLRANTGELFF. Written as DNA, the CDR3 is TGCGCCAGCAGCTTGCTTCGCGCGAACACCGGGGAGCTGTTTTTT.

V gene TRBV7-9 combines with J gene TRBJ1-2; TRBD1 matches 8 bases. The germline V gene has CDR1 SEHNR and CDR2 FQNEAQ (reference sequence). V was pared by 3 bases and J by 0 bases, with 3 bases of the junction left unmatched. CDR3 length: 15 amino acids. CDR3 residues: CASSLGQAPNYGYTF. The DNA for the CDR3 is TGTGCCAGCAGCTTGGGACAGGCCCCTAACTATGGCTACACCTTC.

This sequence joins TRBV6-4 and TRBJ1-1, with D tentatively TRBD1 (5 bases). Germline V gives CDR1 MRHNA, CDR2 SNTAGT. The CDR3 length is 16 residues. Trimming cost V 7 bases and J 6 bases, with 24 bases left between them. The DNA of the CDR3 is TGTGCCAGCAAAGATGACAAGTGGGGGGGTCAAGCTGAAGCTTTCTTT. Amino acid sequence: CASKDDKWGGQAEAFF.

The rearrangement joins TRBV5-1 to TRBJ2-2; a weak D match, TRBD1 (6 bases). The germline gives CDR1 SGHRS, CDR2 YFSETQ. This CDR3 is built from 15 residues. The ends were cut back, 3 bases at V and 1 base at J, with 10 bases in the middle. The DNA of the CDR3 is TGCGCCAGCAGCTCGGGACAACTGAACACCGGGGAGCTGTTTTTT. Translating gives CASSSGQLNTGELFF.

The chain links TRBV5-4 to TRBJ1-4; D ambiguous. Between the trimmed V and J ends, which lost 4 bases and 4 bases, there was a span of 11 bases. CDR3 size: 14 residues. Germline CDR1 reads SGHNT; CDR2 reads YYREEE (reference sequence). The CDR3 protein is CASSRQDDNEKLFF. CDR3 coding DNA: TGTGCCAGCAGCCGGCAGGACGATAATGAAAAACTGTTTTTT.

The V and J genes are TRBV5-6 and TRBJ2-5, with TRBD2 identical over 8 bases. Germline CDR1 is SGHDT and CDR2 is YYEEEE. V gave up 4 bases and J gave up 4 bases; unmatched junction bases: 3. The CDR3 runs 13 residues. CDR3 coding DNA: TGTGCCAGCAGCGTGACTAGCGCAGAGACCCAGTACTTC. Amino acids: CASSVTSAETQYF.

This chain joins TRBV28 and TRBJ1-3; D is perhaps TRBD1 (6 bases). Germline V gene data show CDR1 as MDHEN and CDR2 as SYDVKM. The CDR3 totals 17 residues. The germline V and J ends were trimmed by 3 bases and 2 bases, with 17 bases remaining between them. The CDR3 is CASSFPQGFGAGNTIYF. The CDR3 region has the DNA TGTGCCAGCAGTTTTCCCCAGGGGTTTGGAGCTGGAAACACCATATATTTT.

This chain links TRBV29-1 with TRBJ1-1; TRBD1 aligns across 9 bases. Trimming took 7 bases from V and 0 from J; bases not matched to a gene: 3. The V gene's germline CDR1 is SQVTM and CDR2 ANQGSEA. This CDR3 has 13 amino acids. The CDR3, as DNA: TGCAGCGGTGACAGGGGGGTGAACACTGAAGCTTTCTTT. Translating gives CSGDRGVNTEAFF.

This clone appeared a single time. V is TRBV27 and J is TRBJ1-6, with TRBD1 matching over 8 bases. Unmatched junction bases numbered 6, after V lost 6 bases and J lost 8 bases. The V gene's germline CDR1 is MNHEY and CDR2 SMNVEV (reference sequence). The CDR3 runs to 14 residues. The DNA for the CDR3 is TGTGCCAGCAGAAACGGACAGGGTGATTCACCCCTCCACTTT. It specifies CASRNGQGDSPLHF.

The V and J genes are TRBV24-1 and TRBJ2-7; D is ambiguous. The CDR3 has 12 residues. Between the trimmed V and J ends, which lost 6 bases and 3 bases, there was a span of 8 bases. Per the germline V gene, CDR1 is KGHDR and CDR2 is SFDVKD. In nucleotides, the CDR3 is TGTGCCACCAGTCCAGGAAGCTACGAGCAGTACTTC. Protein: CATSPGSYEQYF.

This chain links TRBV15 with TRBJ1-2, with D perhaps TRBD1 (6 bases). Trimming took off 1 base at V and 4 bases at J, with 19 bases between the two ends. CDR3 length equals 17 residues. Germline-derived CDR1 and CDR2 are LNHNV and YYDKDF (reference sequence). This chain's CDR3 is CATSRVVGIAGVYGYTF. The DNA for the CDR3 is TGTGCCACCAGCAGAGTTGTTGGTATTGCAGGGGTCTATGGCTACACCTTC.

This clone was seen more than once but under ten times. The chain recombines TRBV5-4 with TRBJ1-2, with TRBD1 identical over 7 bases. V lost 4 bases, J lost 4 bases, and 13 bases stayed unmatched. CDR3 size: 16 residues. Germline V gene lookup returns CDR1 SGHNT and CDR2 YYREEE (reference sequence). The CDR3 DNA sequence: TGTGCCAGCAGCAAGCCGGGACAGCCCCCGGGCTATGGCTACACCTTC. Translated: CASSKPGQPPGYGYTF. Drawing the rest from reference TRBV5-4 and TRBJ1-2, the complete variable domain is ETGVTQSPTHLIKTRGQQVTLRCSSQSGHNTVSWYQQALGQGPQFIFQYYREEENGRGNFPPRFSGLQFPNYSSELNVNALELDDSALYLCASSKPGQPPGYGYTFGSGTRLTVV.

The chain links TRBV7-9 to TRBJ1-2; no clear D. Germline V gene sequence: CDR1 SEHNR, CDR2 FQNEAQ (reference sequence). The CDR3 contains 15 residues. Trimming took 4 bases from V and 1 from J, leaving 13 bases between them. The CDR3 coding sequence is TGTGCCAGCAGCTCTGGCAGAGACAATAACTATGGCTACACCTTC. It yields the protein CASSSGRDNNYGYTF.

V is TRBV4-1 and J is TRBJ2-3, with D perhaps matching TRBD2 (6 bases). CDR1 and CDR2 (germline): MGHRA, YSYEKL. V lost 1 base to trimming and J lost 4 bases, with 12 bases between them. The CDR3 runs 15 residues. The CDR3: CASSQVASVADTQYF. DNA for the CDR3: TGCGCCAGCAGCCAAGTCGCTAGCGTAGCAGATACGCAGTATTTT.

As to this clone: Other nucleotide sequences in the sample specify the same CDR3. This CDR3 is CASSSGRSQETQYF. CDR3 nucleotides: TGCGCCAGCAGTTCGGGACGGAGCCAAGAGACCCAGTACTTC. The V gene is TRBV5-1, the J gene TRBJ2-5, with D perhaps matching TRBD1 or TRBD2 (5 bases each). Germline lookup yields CDR1 SGHRS and CDR2 YFSETQ. This CDR3 is 14 amino acids long. Trimming removed 5 bases at V and 1 base at J, with 12 bases between.

In this sample, this clone turned up a few times. The chain couples TRBV4-2 to TRBJ1-1; the D gene is possibly TRBD1 (5 bases). CDR3 size: 13 residues. V was cut by 4 bases and J by 1 base, with 7 bases left in between. Germline V gene sequence: CDR1 LGHNA, CDR2 YNFKEQ. CDR3 region: CASSPQGNTEAFF. CDR3 nucleotide sequence: TGTGCCAGCAGCCCCCAGGGGAACACTGAAGCTTTCTTT.

The chain has TRBV6-6 and TRBJ2-2, with 14 bases matching TRBD2. The length of the CDR3 is 20 residues. The J segment lost 2 bases and the V segment lost 6 bases, leaving 14 bases of the junction unmatched. Germline V gives CDR1 MNHNY, CDR2 SVGAGI (reference sequence). The DNA of the CDR3 is TGTGCCAGCAGCTACCCCCAACCGACTAGCGGGAGGGGAAACACCGGGGAGCTGTTTTTT. This codes for CASSYPQPTSGRGNTGELFF.

The chain is built from TRBV9 and TRBJ2-5; 10 bases line up with TRBD2. Germline-derived CDR1 and CDR2 are SGDLS and YYNGEE. V trimming: 0 bases; J trimming: 2 bases; junction bases outside the gene matches: 4. CDR3 length: 16 amino acids. The CDR3 DNA reads TGTGCCAGCAGCGTAGAGGCTAGCGGGAGACAAGAGACCCAGTACTTC. Amino acids: CASSVEASGRQETQYF. The full variable domain, its missing parts supplied by reference TRBV9 and TRBJ2-5, is DSGVTQTPKHLITATGQRVTLRCSPRSGDLSVYWYQQSLDQGLQFLIQYYNGEERAKGNILERFSAQQFPDLHSELNLSSLELGDSALYFCASSVEASGRQETQYFGPGTRLLVL.

The V call is TRBV10-2, the J call TRBJ2-7; the match to TRBD1 covers 9 bases. Trimming at V came to 6 bases and at J to 2 bases, leaving 8 bases not matched to a gene. Germline V gives CDR1 WSHSY, CDR2 SAAADI. The CDR3 totals 15 residues. This CDR3 reads CASRPGQGSAYEQYF. CDR3 coding DNA: TGCGCCAGCAGACCTGGACAGGGGTCCGCCTACGAGCAGTACTTC.